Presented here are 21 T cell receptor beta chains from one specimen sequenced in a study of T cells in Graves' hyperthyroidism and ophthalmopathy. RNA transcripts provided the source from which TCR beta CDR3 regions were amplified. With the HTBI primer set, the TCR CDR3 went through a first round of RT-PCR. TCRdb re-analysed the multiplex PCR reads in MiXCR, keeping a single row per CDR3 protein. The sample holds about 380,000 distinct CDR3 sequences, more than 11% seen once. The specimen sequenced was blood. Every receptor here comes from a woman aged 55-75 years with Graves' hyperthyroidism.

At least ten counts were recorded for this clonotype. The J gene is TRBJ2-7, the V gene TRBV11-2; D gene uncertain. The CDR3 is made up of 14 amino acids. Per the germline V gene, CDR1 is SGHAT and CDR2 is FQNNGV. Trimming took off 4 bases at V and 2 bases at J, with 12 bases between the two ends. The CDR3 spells CASSSPFVTYEQYF. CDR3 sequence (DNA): TGTGCCAGCAGCTCCCCGTTTGTAACCTACGAGCAGTACTTC.

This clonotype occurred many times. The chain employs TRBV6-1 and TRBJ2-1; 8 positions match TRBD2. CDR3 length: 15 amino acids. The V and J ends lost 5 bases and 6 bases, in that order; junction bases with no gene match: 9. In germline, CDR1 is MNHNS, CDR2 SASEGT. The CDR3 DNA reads TGTGCCAGCAGTTCCGGGGGGGCCCCTTCCAATGAGCAGTTCTTC. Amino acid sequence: CASSSGGAPSNEQFF.

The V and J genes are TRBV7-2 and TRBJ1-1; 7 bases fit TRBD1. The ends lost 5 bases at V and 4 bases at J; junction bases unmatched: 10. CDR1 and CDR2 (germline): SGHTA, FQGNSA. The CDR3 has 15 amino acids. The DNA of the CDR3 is TGTGCCAGCAGCGTCCGACAGGGATGGGCCACTGAAGCTTTCTTT. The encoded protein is CASSVRQGWATEAFF.

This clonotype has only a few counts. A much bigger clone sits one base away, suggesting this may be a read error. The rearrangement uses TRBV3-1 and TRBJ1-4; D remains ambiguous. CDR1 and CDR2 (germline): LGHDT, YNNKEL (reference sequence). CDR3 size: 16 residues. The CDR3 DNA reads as TGTGCCAGCAGCCAAGATCTCTCCGCCACTAATGGAAAACTGTTTTTT. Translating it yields CASSQDLSATNGKLFF.

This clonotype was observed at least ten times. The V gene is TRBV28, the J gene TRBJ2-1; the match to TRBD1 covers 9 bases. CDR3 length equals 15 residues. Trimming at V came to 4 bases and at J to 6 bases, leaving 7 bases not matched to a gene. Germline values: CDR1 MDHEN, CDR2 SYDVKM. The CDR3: CASSSGTGYFNEQFF. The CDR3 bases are TGTGCCAGCAGTTCCGGGACAGGGTATTTCAATGAGCAGTTCTTC.

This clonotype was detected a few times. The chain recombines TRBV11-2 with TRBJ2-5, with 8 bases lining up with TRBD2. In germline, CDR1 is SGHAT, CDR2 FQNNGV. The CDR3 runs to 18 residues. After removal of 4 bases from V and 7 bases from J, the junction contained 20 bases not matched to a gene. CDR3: CASSSYALAGRSEGTQYF. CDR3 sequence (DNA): TGTGCCAGCAGCTCCTATGCCCTAGCGGGTCGTTCCGAAGGGACCCAGTACTTC.

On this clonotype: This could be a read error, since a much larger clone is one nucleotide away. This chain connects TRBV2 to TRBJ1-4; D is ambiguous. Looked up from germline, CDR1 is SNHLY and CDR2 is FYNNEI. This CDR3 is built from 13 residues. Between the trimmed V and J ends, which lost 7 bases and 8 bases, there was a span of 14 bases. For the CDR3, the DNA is TGTGCCAGCATTCTTCAGGCCGGGGAAAAACTGTTTTTT. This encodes CASILQAGEKLFF.

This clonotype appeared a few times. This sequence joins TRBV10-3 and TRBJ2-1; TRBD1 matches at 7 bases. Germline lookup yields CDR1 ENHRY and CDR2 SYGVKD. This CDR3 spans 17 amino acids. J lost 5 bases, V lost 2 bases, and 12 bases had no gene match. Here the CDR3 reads CAISEGKLGTGDNEQFF. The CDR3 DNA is TGTGCCATCAGTGAGGGTAAATTGGGAACAGGGGACAATGAGCAGTTCTTC.

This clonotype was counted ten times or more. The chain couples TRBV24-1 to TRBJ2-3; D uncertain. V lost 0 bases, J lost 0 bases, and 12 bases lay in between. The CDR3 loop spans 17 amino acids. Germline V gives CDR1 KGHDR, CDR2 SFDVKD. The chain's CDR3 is CATSDLRQPISTDTQYF. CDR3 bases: TGTGCCACCAGTGATTTGCGGCAGCCGATAAGCACAGATACGCAGTATTTT.

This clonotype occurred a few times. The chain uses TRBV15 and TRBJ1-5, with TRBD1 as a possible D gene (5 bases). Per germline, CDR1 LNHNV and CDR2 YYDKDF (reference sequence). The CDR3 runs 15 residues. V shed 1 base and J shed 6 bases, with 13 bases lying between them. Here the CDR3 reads CATSRGWQGFQPQHF. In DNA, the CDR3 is TGTGCCACCAGCAGAGGTTGGCAGGGATTTCAGCCCCAGCATTTT.

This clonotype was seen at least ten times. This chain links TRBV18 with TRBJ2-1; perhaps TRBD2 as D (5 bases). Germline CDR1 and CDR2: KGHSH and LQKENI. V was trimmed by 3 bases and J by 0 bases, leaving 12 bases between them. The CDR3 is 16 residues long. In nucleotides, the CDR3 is TGTGCCAGCTCACCGAAACTTACTAGCTCCTACAATGAGCAGTTCTTC. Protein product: CASSPKLTSSYNEQFF.

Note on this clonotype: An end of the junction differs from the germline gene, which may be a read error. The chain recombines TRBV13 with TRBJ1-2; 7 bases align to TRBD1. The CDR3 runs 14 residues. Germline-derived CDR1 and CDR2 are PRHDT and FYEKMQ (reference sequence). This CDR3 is CASSQYLTGIGYTF. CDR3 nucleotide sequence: TGCGCCAGCAGCCAATACCTGACAGGGATTGGCTACACCTTC.

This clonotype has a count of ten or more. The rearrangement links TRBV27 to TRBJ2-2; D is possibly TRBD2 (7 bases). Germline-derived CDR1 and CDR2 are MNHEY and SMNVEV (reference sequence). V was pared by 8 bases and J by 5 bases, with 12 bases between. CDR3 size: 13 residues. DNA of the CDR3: TGTGCCAGCGGCGGGGGCTATACCGGGGAGCTGTTTTTT. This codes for CASGGGYTGELFF.

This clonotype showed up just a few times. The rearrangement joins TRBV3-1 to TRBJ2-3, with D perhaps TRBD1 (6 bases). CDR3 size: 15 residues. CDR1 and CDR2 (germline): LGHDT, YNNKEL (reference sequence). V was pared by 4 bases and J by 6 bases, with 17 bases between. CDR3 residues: CASSLQTGSGDTQYF. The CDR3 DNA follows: TGTGCCAGCAGCCTCCAGACAGGTTCGGGTGATACGCAGTATTTT.

The DNA of the CDR3 is TGTGCCAGCAGCTTCTTAGCGGGAGCGGGTTACGAGCAGTACTTC. Amino acid sequence: CASSFLAGAGYEQYF. The chain employs TRBV11-2 and TRBJ2-7; 9 bases are shared with TRBD2. Germline-derived CDR1 and CDR2 are SGHAT and FQNNGV. This CDR3 spans 15 amino acids. V lost 3 bases to trimming and J lost 4 bases; unmatched junction nucleotides: 7.

This CDR3 reads CASSPGQGQGKLFF. CDR3 DNA: TGTGCCAGCAGTCCCGGACAGGGGCAAGGGAAACTGTTTTTT. The rearrangement uses TRBV27 and TRBJ1-4, with TRBD1 identical over 9 bases. The CDR3 runs to 14 residues. The germline CDR1 and CDR2 sequences are MNHEY and SMNVEV (reference sequence). V gave up 5 bases and J gave up 11 bases; unmatched junction bases: 9.

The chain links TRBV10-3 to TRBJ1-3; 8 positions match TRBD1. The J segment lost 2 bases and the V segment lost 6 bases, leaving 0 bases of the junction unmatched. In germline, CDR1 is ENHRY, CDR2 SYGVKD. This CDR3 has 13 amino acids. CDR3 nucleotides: TGTGCCATCAGACAGGGGGCTGGAAACACCATATATTTT. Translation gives CAIRQGAGNTIYF.

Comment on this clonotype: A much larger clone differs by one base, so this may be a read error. The CDR3, as DNA: TGTGCCAGCAGCCCGGGAGCGTCAGGACCCTACGAGCAGTGCTTC. Amino acid sequence: CASSPGASGPYEQCF. The genes are TRBV5-4 and TRBJ2-7; the D gene is possibly TRBD2 (6 bases). The CDR3 extends over 15 amino acids. CDR1 is SGHNT, CDR2 YYREEE, per germline (reference sequence).

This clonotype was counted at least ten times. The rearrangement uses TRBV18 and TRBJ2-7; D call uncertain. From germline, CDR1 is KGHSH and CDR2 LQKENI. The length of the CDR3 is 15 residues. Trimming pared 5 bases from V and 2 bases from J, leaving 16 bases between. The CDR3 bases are TGTGCCAGCTCAATAGGCCAGTCGATGACCTACGAGCAGTACTTC. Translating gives CASSIGQSMTYEQYF.

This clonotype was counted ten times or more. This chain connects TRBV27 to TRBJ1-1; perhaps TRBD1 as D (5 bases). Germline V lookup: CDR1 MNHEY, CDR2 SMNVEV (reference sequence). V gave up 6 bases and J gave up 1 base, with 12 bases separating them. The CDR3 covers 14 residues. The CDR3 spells CASSPDGTNTEAFF. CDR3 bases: TGTGCCAGCAGCCCGGACGGGACGAACACTGAAGCTTTCTTT.

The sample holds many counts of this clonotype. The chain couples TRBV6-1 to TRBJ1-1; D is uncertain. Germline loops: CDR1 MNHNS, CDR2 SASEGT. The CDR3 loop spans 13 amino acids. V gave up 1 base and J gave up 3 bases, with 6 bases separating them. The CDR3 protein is CASSEEHYTEAFF. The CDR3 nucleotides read TGTGCCAGCAGTGAAGAACACTACACTGAAGCTTTCTTT.